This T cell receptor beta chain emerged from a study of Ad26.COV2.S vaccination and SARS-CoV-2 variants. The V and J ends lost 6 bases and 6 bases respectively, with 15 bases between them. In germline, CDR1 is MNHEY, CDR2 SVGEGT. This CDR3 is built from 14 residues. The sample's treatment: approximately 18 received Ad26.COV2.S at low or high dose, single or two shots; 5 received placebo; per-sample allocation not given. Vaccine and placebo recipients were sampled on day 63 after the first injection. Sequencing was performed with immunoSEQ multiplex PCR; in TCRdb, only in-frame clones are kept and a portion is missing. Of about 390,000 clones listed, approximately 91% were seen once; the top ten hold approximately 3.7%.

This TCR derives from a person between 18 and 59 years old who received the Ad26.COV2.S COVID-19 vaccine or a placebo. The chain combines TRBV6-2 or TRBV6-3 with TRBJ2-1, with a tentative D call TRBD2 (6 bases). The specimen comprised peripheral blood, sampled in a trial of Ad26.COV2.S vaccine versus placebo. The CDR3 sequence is CASSLTGVGNEQFF. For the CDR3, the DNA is TGTGCCAGCAGCCTAACGGGGGTAGGCAATGAGCAGTTCTTC.